These 22 T cell receptor beta chains were all obtained from the same sample, sequenced in a study of shared clonotypes between healthy human individuals. The assay was immunoSEQ multiplex PCR, and TCRdb's table has in-frame clones only and misses some. Seen here are 1,400,000 or so clones, approximately 98.5% observed once, and the top ten hold approximately 0.4%. Sequencing was done on a sample of naive CD4+ T cells sorted from blood. Indicated subset: CD45RA+ positively selected. The receptors were sampled from a man aged 25 to 40 in good health.

This chain links TRBV6-5 with TRBJ1-5; TRBD1 agrees at 10 bases. The CDR3 runs 15 residues. Losses at the gene ends were 6 bases for V and 4 bases for J; bases not matched to a gene: 6. Germline values: CDR1 MNHEY, CDR2 SVGAGI. CDR3 sequence (DNA): TGTGCCAGCAGGGAGACAGGGGGCAGGAATCAGCCCCAGCATTTT. Protein sequence: CASRETGGRNQPQHF.

The chain has TRBV7-2 and TRBJ1-3; D uncertain. The CDR3 consists of 15 residues. CDR1 is SGHTA, CDR2 FQGNSA, per germline. V was trimmed by 5 bases and J by 2 bases, leaving 13 bases between them. The CDR3 DNA is TGTGCCAGCAGCCGTGGGAATACGGCTGGAAACACCATATATTTT. It codes for CASSRGNTAGNTIYF.

The chain carries TRBV7-9 and TRBJ2-3; the D call may be TRBD1 or TRBD2 (5 bases each). Germline V CDR1 and CDR2: SEHNR, FQNEAQ (reference sequence). V shed 5 bases and J shed 6 bases, with 18 bases lying between them. The CDR3 has 15 amino acids. The DNA of the CDR3 is TGTGCCAGCAGCCTTCTAGGGACCCTCAAGGATACGCAGTATTTT. It translates to CASSLLGTLKDTQYF.

This clone was found once. The chain has TRBV27 and TRBJ2-7; the D gene is possibly TRBD1 (5 bases). CDR3 size: 14 residues. Germline V gene lookup returns CDR1 MNHEY and CDR2 SMNVEV (reference sequence). V was clipped by 5 bases and J by 7 bases, with 18 bases between them. CDR3 sequence (DNA): TGTGCCAGCAGTCAAGGACACGTAAGGGGAGAGCAGTACTTC. It specifies CASSQGHVRGEQYF.

The chain combines TRBV6-5 with TRBJ1-2; 7 nucleotides line up with TRBD1. With 11 bases clipped from V and 0 bases from J, the junction kept 12 bases outside the gene matches. The CDR3 loop spans 15 amino acids. Germline assignment: CDR1 MNHEY and CDR2 SVGAGI. The CDR3 DNA reads TGTGCCGCCCCCCCTCCGGGACAGCCTAACTATGGCTACACCTTC. Amino acid sequence: CAAPPPGQPNYGYTF.

V is TRBV7-9 and J is TRBJ2-5, with 7 nucleotides matching TRBD1. CDR1 and CDR2 from the germline V gene are SEHNR and FQNEAQ (reference sequence). V lost 5 bases and J lost 5; bases outside the gene matches: 14. The CDR3 extends over 16 amino acids. This chain's CDR3 is CASSLSRQGRSETQYF. In DNA form, the CDR3 reads TGTGCCAGCAGCCTCTCCCGACAGGGTCGGTCGGAGACCCAGTACTTC.

The chain joins TRBV5-1 to TRBJ2-2, with D hard to call. This CDR3 spans 14 amino acids. The germline CDR1 and CDR2 sequences are SGHRS and YFSETQ. Trimming removed 0 bases from V and 6 bases from J, with 9 bases in between. The CDR3 DNA is TGCGCCAGCAGCTTGGAAAGGCAACCCGGGGAGCTGTTTTTT. This codes for CASSLERQPGELFF.

This chain links TRBV7-2 with TRBJ2-1, with D possibly being TRBD1 or TRBD2 (5 bases each). The germline V gene encodes CDR1 SGHTA and CDR2 FQGNSA. This CDR3 spans 15 amino acids. Trimming pared 4 bases from V and 4 bases from J, leaving 14 bases between. In DNA, the CDR3 is TGTGCCAGCAGCTCGGGACGGGTTATATACAATGAGCAGTTCTTC. Amino acids: CASSSGRVIYNEQFF.

The rearrangement links TRBV7-2 to TRBJ2-7, with no clear D. The CDR3 length is 15 residues. From germline, CDR1 is SGHTA and CDR2 FQGNSA. V lost 5 bases and J lost 3, with 17 bases in between. The CDR3 nucleotides read TGTGCCAGCAGCGAAACCCCCCGGTCTAACTACGAGCAGTACTTC. This translates into CASSETPRSNYEQYF.

The rearrangement joins TRBV28 to TRBJ1-5, with D perhaps TRBD1 (5 bases). CDR3 length: 14 amino acids. V lost 6 bases to trimming and J lost 0 bases, with 9 bases between them. The germline V gene encodes CDR1 MDHEN and CDR2 SYDVKM. The CDR3: CASRPTGSNQPQHF. In nucleotides, the CDR3 is TGTGCCAGCAGACCTACAGGTAGCAATCAGCCCCAGCATTTT.

The rearrangement uses TRBV15 and TRBJ2-1; no firm D call. The CDR3 is 16 amino acids. Germline lookup yields CDR1 LNHNV and CDR2 YYDKDF (reference sequence). Trimming removed 0 bases at V and 8 bases at J, with 17 bases between. The CDR3 loop is CATSRDRADAGHEQFF. The CDR3, as DNA: TGTGCCACCAGCAGAGATCGGGCCGACGCTGGCCATGAGCAGTTCTTC. Looking up the rest from reference TRBV15 and TRBJ2-1 gives the full variable domain: DAMVIQNPRYQVTQFGKPVTLSCSQTLNHNVMYWYQQKSSQAPKLLFHYYDKDFNNEADTPDNFQSRRPNTSFCFLDIRSPGLGDTAMYLCATSRDRADAGHEQFFGPGTRLTVL.

V is TRBV14 and J is TRBJ1-3; D is perhaps TRBD1 (5 bases). In germline, CDR1 is SGHDN, CDR2 FVKESK. With 1 base removed from V and 3 bases from J, the gap between germline ends came to 7 bases. The CDR3 extends over 14 amino acids. CDR3 loop: CASSQARGGNTIYF. CDR3 nucleotides: TGTGCCAGCAGCCAAGCTAGGGGTGGAAACACCATATATTTT.

A single count supports this clone. The chain links TRBV7-2 to TRBJ2-7, with D unresolved. Trimming stripped 1 base from V and 0 bases from J, with 13 bases between. The CDR3 has 16 residues. Germline loops: CDR1 SGHTA, CDR2 FQGNSA. The CDR3 reads CASSLGQPSLSYEQYF. CDR3 in DNA: TGTGCCAGCAGCTTAGGGCAGCCTTCCCTCTCCTACGAGCAGTACTTC.

This sequence joins TRBV5-4 and TRBJ2-7; D tentatively fits TRBD1 or TRBD2 (5 bases each). Trimming took off 3 bases at V and 1 base at J, with 17 bases between the two ends. The CDR3 is 16 residues long. Germline CDR1 reads SGHNT; CDR2 reads YYREEE (reference sequence). CDR3 in amino acids: CASSSKSGTVSYEQYF. The CDR3 region has the DNA TGTGCCAGCAGCTCAAAATCCGGGACGGTTTCCTACGAGCAGTACTTC.

Worth noting for this clone: This same CDR3 is encoded by further DNA sequences in the sample. The chain carries TRBV9 and TRBJ2-3, with 9 positions matching TRBD2. The CDR3 sequence is 15 residues long. Germline loops: CDR1 SGDLS, CDR2 YYNGEE. Trimming at V came to 2 bases and at J to 0 bases, leaving 1 base not matched to a gene. DNA of the CDR3: TGTGCCAGCAGCGTTACTAGCGGGAGCACAGATACGCAGTATTTT. The encoded protein is CASSVTSGSTDTQYF.

V gene TRBV6-1 combines with J gene TRBJ1-2; weak D call: TRBD1 (5 bases). From germline, CDR1 is MNHNS and CDR2 SASEGT. V shed 3 bases and J shed 7 bases, with 15 bases lying between them. The CDR3 runs to 14 residues. CDR3 nucleotide sequence: TGTGCCAGCAGTGAGGGGGGAGGGCTTCGTGGCTACACCTTC. Its translation: CASSEGGGLRGYTF.

The chain joins TRBV28 to TRBJ2-2; tentative D call: TRBD1 (5 bases). This CDR3 is 13 amino acids long. Germline loops: CDR1 MDHEN, CDR2 SYDVKM. The ends were cut back, 7 bases at V and 7 bases at J, with 13 bases in the middle. CDR3 protein: CASMGNQGGELFF. CDR3 nucleotide sequence: TGTGCCAGCATGGGCAACCAGGGCGGGGAGCTGTTTTTT. The full variable domain, rest sourced from reference TRBV28 and TRBJ2-2, is DVKVTQSSRYLVKRTGEKVFLECVQDMDHENMFWYRQDPGLGLRLIYFSYDVKMKEKGDIPEGYSVSREKKERFSLILESASTNQTSMYLCASMGNQGGELFFGEGSRLTVL.

The chain is built from TRBV6-6 and TRBJ2-5; no firm D call. The germline V and J ends were trimmed by 4 bases and 4 bases, with 4 bases remaining between them. Germline loops: CDR1 MNHNY, CDR2 SVGAGI (reference sequence). There are 11 residues in the CDR3. In DNA form, the CDR3 reads TGTGCCAGCAGTTTGGGAGAGACCCAGTACTTC. Translated: CASSLGETQYF.

The rearrangement uses TRBV29-1 and TRBJ2-7; 8 bases are a match to TRBD2. The trim removed 2 bases at V and 0 bases at J, leaving 6 bases unmatched. CDR1 is SQVTM and CDR2 is ANQGSEA in the germline V gene. This CDR3 comprises 15 residues. Written as DNA, the CDR3 is TGCAGCGTTGAACTTAGCGGGATCAACTCCTACGAGCAGTACTTC. As protein: CSVELSGINSYEQYF.

The V and J genes are TRBV5-4 and TRBJ1-3, with D unclear. Germline V gene data show CDR1 as SGHNT and CDR2 as YYREEE (reference sequence). The CDR3 has 16 amino acids. V shed 6 bases and J shed 0 bases, with 16 bases lying between them. The CDR3 DNA sequence: TGTGCCAGCACGCTTAGCGGGCCTCACTCTGGAAACACCATATATTTT. The encoded protein is CASTLSGPHSGNTIYF.

This clone came up once. This chain joins TRBV6-1 and TRBJ2-5; weak D call: TRBD1 (5 bases). Between the trimmed V and J ends, which lost 3 bases and 3 bases, there was a span of 8 bases. Per the germline V gene, CDR1 is MNHNS and CDR2 is SASEGT. The CDR3 extends over 13 amino acids. The CDR3 reads CASSDRVEETQYF. In DNA, the CDR3 is TGTGCCAGCAGTGACAGGGTGGAAGAGACCCAGTACTTC.

V usage is TRBV18 and J usage is TRBJ2-6; unclear D gene. With 2 bases removed from V and 0 bases from J, the gap between germline ends came to 11 bases. CDR3 length equals 17 residues. Germline CDR1 is KGHSH and CDR2 is LQKENI. This CDR3 reads CASSPLAKNSGANVLTF. CDR3 in DNA: TGTGCCAGCTCACCATTGGCCAAAAACTCTGGGGCCAACGTCCTGACTTTC.